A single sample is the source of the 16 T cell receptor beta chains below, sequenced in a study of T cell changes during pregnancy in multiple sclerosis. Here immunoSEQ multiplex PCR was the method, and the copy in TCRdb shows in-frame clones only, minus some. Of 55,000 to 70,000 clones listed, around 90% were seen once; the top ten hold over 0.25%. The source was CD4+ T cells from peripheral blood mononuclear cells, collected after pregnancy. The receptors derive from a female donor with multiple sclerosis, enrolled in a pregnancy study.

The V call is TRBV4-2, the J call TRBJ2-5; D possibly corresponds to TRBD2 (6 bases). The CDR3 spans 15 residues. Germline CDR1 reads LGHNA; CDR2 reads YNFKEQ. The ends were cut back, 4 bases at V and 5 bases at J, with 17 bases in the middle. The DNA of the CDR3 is TGTGCCAGCAGCCGTCGTCGGTCTAGCGAGGAGACCCAGTACTTC. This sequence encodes CASSRRRSSEETQYF.

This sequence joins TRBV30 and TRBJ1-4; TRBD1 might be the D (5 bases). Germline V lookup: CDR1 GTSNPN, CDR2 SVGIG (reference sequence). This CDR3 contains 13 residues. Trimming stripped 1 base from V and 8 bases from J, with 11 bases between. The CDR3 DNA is TGTGCCTGGAGTGGGCAGGGTGGCGAAAAACTGTTTTTT. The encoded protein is CAWSGQGGEKLFF.

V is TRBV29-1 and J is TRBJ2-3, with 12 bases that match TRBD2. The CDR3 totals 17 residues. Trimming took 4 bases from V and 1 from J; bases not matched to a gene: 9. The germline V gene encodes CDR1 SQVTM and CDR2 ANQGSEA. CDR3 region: CSVGALAGGVGTDTQYF. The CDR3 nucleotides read TGCAGCGTTGGAGCCCTAGCGGGAGGGGTCGGCACAGATACGCAGTATTTT.

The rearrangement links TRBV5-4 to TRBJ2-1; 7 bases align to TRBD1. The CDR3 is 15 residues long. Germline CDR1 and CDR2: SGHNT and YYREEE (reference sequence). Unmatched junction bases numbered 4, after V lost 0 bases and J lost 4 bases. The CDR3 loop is CASSLEGAAYNEQFF. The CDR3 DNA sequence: TGTGCCAGCAGCTTGGAGGGGGCGGCTTACAATGAGCAGTTCTTC.

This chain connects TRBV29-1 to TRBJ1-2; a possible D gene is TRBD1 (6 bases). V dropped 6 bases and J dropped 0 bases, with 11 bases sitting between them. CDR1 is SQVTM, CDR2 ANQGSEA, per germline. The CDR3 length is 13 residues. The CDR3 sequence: CSVQGPSNYGYTF. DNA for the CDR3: TGCAGCGTACAGGGCCCCTCTAACTATGGCTACACCTTC.

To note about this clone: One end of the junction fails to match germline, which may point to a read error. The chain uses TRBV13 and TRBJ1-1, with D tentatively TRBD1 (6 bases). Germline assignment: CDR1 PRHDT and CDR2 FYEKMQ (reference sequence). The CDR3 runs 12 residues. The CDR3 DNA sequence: TGTGCCAGCACCCGCAGGGGATCCCCACCAGATTTT. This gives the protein CASTRRGSPPDF.

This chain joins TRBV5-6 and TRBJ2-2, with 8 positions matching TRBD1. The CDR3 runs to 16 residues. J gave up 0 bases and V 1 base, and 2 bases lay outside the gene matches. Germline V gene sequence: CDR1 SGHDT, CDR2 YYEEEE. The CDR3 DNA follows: TGTGCCAGCAGCTTGCCGGGACAGGCGAACACCGGGGAGCTGTTTTTT. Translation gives CASSLPGQANTGELFF. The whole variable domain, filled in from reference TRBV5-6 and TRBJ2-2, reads DAGVTQSPTHLIKTRGQQVTLRCSPKSGHDTVSWYQQALGQGPQFIFQYYEEEERQRGNFPDRFSGHQFPNYSSELNVNALLLGDSALYLCASSLPGQANTGELFFGEGSRLTVL.

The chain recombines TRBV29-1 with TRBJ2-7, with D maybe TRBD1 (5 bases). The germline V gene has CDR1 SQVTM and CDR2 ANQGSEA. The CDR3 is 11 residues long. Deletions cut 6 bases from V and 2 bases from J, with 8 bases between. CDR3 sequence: CSVQGTYEQYF. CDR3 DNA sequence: TGCAGCGTCCAGGGAACCTACGAGCAGTACTTC.

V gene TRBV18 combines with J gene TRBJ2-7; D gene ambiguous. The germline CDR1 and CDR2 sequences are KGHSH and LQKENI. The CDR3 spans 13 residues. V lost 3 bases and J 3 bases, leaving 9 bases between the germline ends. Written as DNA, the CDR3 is TGTGCCAGCTCACCCGGAGTGAGCTACGAGCAGTACTTC. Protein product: CASSPGVSYEQYF. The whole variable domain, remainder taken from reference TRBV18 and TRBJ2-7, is NAGVMQNPRHLVRRRGQEARLRCSPMKGHSHVYWYRQLPEEGLKFMVYLQKENIIDESGMPKERFSAEFPKEGPSILRIQQVVRGDSAAYFCASSPGVSYEQYFGPGTRLTVT.

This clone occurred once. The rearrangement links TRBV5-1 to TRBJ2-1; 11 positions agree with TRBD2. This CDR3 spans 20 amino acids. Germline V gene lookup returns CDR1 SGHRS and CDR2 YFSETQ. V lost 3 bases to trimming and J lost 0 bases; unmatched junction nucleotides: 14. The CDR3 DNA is TGCGCCAGCAGCTGGGGACTAGCGGTCGACGCCGATAGCTCCTACAATGAGCAGTTCTTC. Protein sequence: CASSWGLAVDADSSYNEQFF.

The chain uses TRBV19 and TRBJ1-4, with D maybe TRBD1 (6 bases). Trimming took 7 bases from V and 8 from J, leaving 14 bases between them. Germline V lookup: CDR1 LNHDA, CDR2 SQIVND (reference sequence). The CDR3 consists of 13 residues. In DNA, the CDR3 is TGTGCCAGTATAGGGACACGGAGCGAAAAACTGTTTTTT. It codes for CASIGTRSEKLFF. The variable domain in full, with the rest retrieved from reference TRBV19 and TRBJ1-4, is DGGITQSPKYLFRKEGQNVTLSCEQNLNHDAMYWYRQDPGQGLRLIYYSQIVNDFQKGDIAEGYSVSREKKESFPLTVTSAQKNPTAFYLCASIGTRSEKLFFGSGTQLSVL.

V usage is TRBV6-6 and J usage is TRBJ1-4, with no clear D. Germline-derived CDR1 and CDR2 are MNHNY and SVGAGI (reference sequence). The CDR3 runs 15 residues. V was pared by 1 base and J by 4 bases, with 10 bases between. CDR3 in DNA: TGTGCCAGCAGTTACTTGGGCAGTGATAATGAAAAACTGTTTTTT. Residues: CASSYLGSDNEKLFF.

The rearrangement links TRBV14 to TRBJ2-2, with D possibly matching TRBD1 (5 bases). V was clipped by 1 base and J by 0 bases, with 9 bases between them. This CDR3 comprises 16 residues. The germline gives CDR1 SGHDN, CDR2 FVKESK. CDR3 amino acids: CASSQVTGANTGELFF. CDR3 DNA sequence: TGTGCCAGCAGCCAAGTAACAGGCGCGAACACCGGGGAGCTGTTTTTT.

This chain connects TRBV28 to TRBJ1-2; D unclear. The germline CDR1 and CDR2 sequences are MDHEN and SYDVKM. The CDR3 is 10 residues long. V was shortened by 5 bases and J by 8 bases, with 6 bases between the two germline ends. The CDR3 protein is CASSPPGYTF. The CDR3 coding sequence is TGTGCCAGCAGTCCCCCGGGCTACACCTTC.

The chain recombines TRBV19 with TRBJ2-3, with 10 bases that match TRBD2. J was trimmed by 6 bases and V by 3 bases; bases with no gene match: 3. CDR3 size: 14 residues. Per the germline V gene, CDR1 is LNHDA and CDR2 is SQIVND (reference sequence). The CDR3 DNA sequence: TGTGCCAGTAGTATCAGCGGGGGGGTGGATACGCAGTATTTT. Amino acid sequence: CASSISGGVDTQYF.

Written as DNA, the CDR3 is TGTGCCAGCAGCTTAGTGGGGCCAGGGGGGAACACTGAAGCTTTCTTT. It is translated as CASSLVGPGGNTEAFF. J is TRBJ1-1 and V is TRBV7-2; the match to TRBD1 covers 7 bases. V lost 1 base, J lost 1 base, and 6 bases stayed unmatched. The germline V gene encodes CDR1 SGHTA and CDR2 FQGNSA. The CDR3 length is 16 residues.